The 23 T cell receptor beta chains below all came from one sample that was sequenced in a study of CD8 T cells in Susac syndrome. The authors reverse transcribed about 0.5 to 1 ug RNA with random hexamers. TCRdb independently ran MiXCR on the immunoSEQ multiplex PCR reads; one entry per CDR3 protein. In the table there are over 300,000 distinct CDR3 sequences, about 90% of which are singletons. What was sequenced was CD4+ T cells from PBMCs. The receptors originated from a human donor with multiple sclerosis.

The gene calls are TRBV7-9 and TRBJ2-7; weak D call: TRBD2 (6 bases). The V gene lost 0 bases and the J gene lost 3 bases, with 21 bases spanning the gap. CDR1 and CDR2 (germline): SEHNR, FQNEAQ (reference sequence). This CDR3 has 18 amino acids. DNA for the CDR3: TGTGCCAGCAGCTTAGCCCTAGTTCGGGACTCCGAGAACTACGAGCAGTACTTC. Its translation is CASSLALVRDSENYEQYF.

V usage is TRBV20-1 and J usage is TRBJ2-2; TRBD2 aligns across 8 bases. J gave up 1 base and V 0 bases, and 4 bases lay outside the gene matches. CDR1 and CDR2 (germline): DFQATT, SNEGSKA (reference sequence). The CDR3 contains 16 residues. Here the CDR3 reads CSARDEGLGNTGELFF. The CDR3 DNA reads as TGCAGTGCTAGAGATGAGGGACTAGGGAACACCGGGGAGCTGTTTTTT.

The chain employs TRBV20-1 and TRBJ2-2; D is undetermined. Germline CDR1 and CDR2: DFQATT and SNEGSKA (reference sequence). The CDR3 runs to 13 residues. Trimming pared 0 bases from V and 8 bases from J, leaving 10 bases between. The CDR3 loop reads CSARDRVAGELFF. DNA for the CDR3: TGCAGTGCTAGAGATAGGGTTGCAGGGGAGCTGTTTTTT.

Comments on this clonotype: The junction departs from the called germline gene at one end, perhaps through a read error. The chain uses TRBV11-2 and TRBJ2-1, with D perhaps TRBD1 (5 bases). Germline CDR1 and CDR2: SGHAT and FQNNGV. The CDR3 loop spans 13 amino acids. The CDR3 here is CASSLFSKGNPLF. CDR3 nucleotide sequence: TGTGCCAGCAGCTTATTTTCGAAGGGGAATCCTCTCTTC.

The chain recombines TRBV12-3 or TRBV12-4 with TRBJ2-7, with 9 bases fitting TRBD2. V lost 5 bases and J lost 3; bases outside the gene matches: 11. The CDR3 contains 16 residues. CDR3 bases: TGTGCCAGCAGTCGACGACTAGCGGACATAGACTACGAGCAGTACTTC. Translated: CASSRRLADIDYEQYF.

This clonotype was found once. The CDR3, as DNA: TGCGCCAGCAGCCGCCAAACTAGCGGGAGTAGGTCCGGGGAGCTGTTTTTT. This sequence encodes CASSRQTSGSRSGELFF. The chain recombines TRBV4-3 with TRBJ2-2; 11 bases line up with TRBD2. The J segment lost 6 bases and the V segment lost 4 bases, leaving 10 bases of the junction unmatched. CDR3 length: 17 amino acids. Per germline, CDR1 LGHNA and CDR2 YSLEER.

The chain couples TRBV20-1 to TRBJ2-1; D gene ambiguous. The CDR3 is made up of 15 amino acids. Trimming removed 6 bases at V and 7 bases at J, with 22 bases between. Looked up from germline, CDR1 is DFQATT and CDR2 is SNEGSKA (reference sequence). The CDR3 sequence: CSANPSANRRNEQFF. The CDR3, as DNA: TGCAGTGCCAACCCCTCAGCGAACCGTCGGAATGAGCAGTTCTTC.

The chain has TRBV13 and TRBJ2-7; 15 nucleotides agree with TRBD2. Germline-derived CDR1 and CDR2 are PRHDT and FYEKMQ (reference sequence). The CDR3 consists of 16 residues. Losses at the gene ends were 5 bases for V and 3 bases for J; bases not matched to a gene: 5. The CDR3, as DNA: TGTGCCAGCAGCCGAGGACTAGCGGGGGGGATCTACGAGCAGTACTTC. Amino acid sequence: CASSRGLAGGIYEQYF.

The chain joins TRBV7-2 to TRBJ2-1, with D maybe TRBD2 (5 bases). Germline V gives CDR1 SGHTA, CDR2 FQGNSA. The CDR3 runs 15 residues. Trimming shortened V by 1 base and J by 10 bases, and 17 bases separated the two germline ends. CDR3 bases: TGTGCCAGCAGCTTAGGACCTAGCAGCCCTAAGGAGCAGTTCTTC. This gives the protein CASSLGPSSPKEQFF.

The chain couples TRBV19 to TRBJ2-1, with TRBD1 matching 8 bases. The CDR3 is made up of 15 amino acids. Looked up from germline, CDR1 is LNHDA and CDR2 is SQIVND (reference sequence). Germline trimming cut 4 bases from V and 5 bases from J; bases unmatched to any gene: 7. The CDR3 sequence is CASSTRQGQNNEQFF. CDR3 sequence (DNA): TGTGCCAGTAGTACCCGACAGGGGCAGAACAATGAGCAGTTCTTC.

The V call is TRBV18, the J call TRBJ2-2; no reliable D call. The V end was cut by 2 bases, the J end by 4 bases, with 5 bases between. Germline V gene data show CDR1 as KGHSH and CDR2 as LQKENI. This CDR3 spans 13 amino acids. The CDR3 reads CASSPVTTGELFF. The CDR3 nucleotides are TGTGCCAGCTCACCAGTCACCACCGGGGAGCTGTTTTTT.

The chain has TRBV20-1 and TRBJ2-1; weak D call: TRBD2 (5 bases). With 5 bases removed from V and 0 bases from J, the gap between germline ends came to 20 bases. CDR3 length: 17 residues. Germline V gene lookup returns CDR1 DFQATT and CDR2 SNEGSKA (reference sequence). The CDR3 loop is CSAPRKLVRSSYNEQFF. CDR3 coding DNA: TGCAGTGCTCCCCGTAAACTAGTCAGGAGCTCCTACAATGAGCAGTTCTTC.

The chain recombines TRBV7-8 with TRBJ2-7; 7 positions match TRBD1. This CDR3 comprises 14 residues. J gave up 1 base and V 5 bases, and 5 bases lay outside the gene matches. Germline CDR1 SGHVS, CDR2 FQNEAQ. CDR3 loop: CASSPGQTSYEQYF. In DNA, the CDR3 is TGTGCCAGCAGCCCGGGACAGACGTCCTACGAGCAGTACTTC.

The chain is built from TRBV7-9 and TRBJ2-7, with 7 bases that match TRBD1. Germline V gene lookup returns CDR1 SEHNR and CDR2 FQNEAQ (reference sequence). The CDR3 spans 14 residues. Trimming took 5 bases from V and 6 from J; bases not matched to a gene: 10. Here the CDR3 DNA reads TGTGCCAGCAGCACTACAGGGGTTTGGGCCGAGCAGTACTTC. This codes for CASSTTGVWAEQYF.

Only one count was recorded for this clonotype. V gene TRBV5-1 combines with J gene TRBJ2-3, with TRBD2 matching 10 bases. This CDR3 is 18 amino acids long. V was pared by 0 bases and J by 0 bases, with 7 bases of the junction left unmatched. Germline V gives CDR1 SGHRS, CDR2 YFSETQ. Here the CDR3 reads CASSLAVAGGSSTDTQYF. CDR3 nucleotides: TGCGCCAGCAGCTTGGCCGTAGCGGGGGGCTCTAGCACAGATACGCAGTATTTT. The complete variable domain, with remaining parts taken from reference TRBV5-1 and TRBJ2-3, reads KAGVTQTPRYLIKTRGQQVTLSCSPISGHRSVSWYQQTPGQGLQFLFEYFSETQRNKGNFPGRFSGRQFSNSRSEMNVSTLELGDSALYLCASSLAVAGGSSTDTQYFGPGTRLTVL.

This chain uses TRBV11-3 with TRBJ2-7, with a tentative D call TRBD1 (7 bases). Germline-derived CDR1 and CDR2 are SGHNT and YENEEA. The length of the CDR3 is 12 residues. With 4 bases removed from V and 12 bases from J, the gap between germline ends came to 16 bases. The DNA of the CDR3 is TGTGCCAGCAGCTACAGGGGAGGAATTACGTACTTC. Encoded protein: CASSYRGGITYF.

The J gene is TRBJ2-7, the V gene TRBV7-9, with D unclear. V was shortened by 1 base and J by 1 base, with 5 bases between the two germline ends. This CDR3 spans 13 amino acids. Germline loops: CDR1 SEHNR, CDR2 FQNEAQ (reference sequence). CDR3 loop: CASSLEISYEQYF. CDR3 in DNA: TGTGCCAGCAGCTTAGAGATTTCCTACGAGCAGTACTTC.

J is TRBJ1-2 and V is TRBV19; D is unclear. Germline CDR1 and CDR2: LNHDA and SQIVND (reference sequence). V lost 5 bases, J lost 8 bases, and 18 bases lay in between. This CDR3 region has 14 residues. The CDR3 reads CASSPREGSRGYTF. CDR3 DNA: TGTGCCAGTAGTCCCAGAGAGGGCTCGCGAGGCTACACCTTC.

The rearrangement links TRBV7-6 to TRBJ2-7; D might be TRBD1 (5 bases). There are 15 residues in the CDR3. Germline values: CDR1 SGHVS, CDR2 FNYEAQ. Trimming removed 0 bases from V and 7 bases from J, with 16 bases in between. As DNA, the CDR3 is TGTGCCAGCAGCTTAGCGCAGGGTGCTATGCGGGAGCAGTACTTC. Translated, it gives CASSLAQGAMREQYF.

The V and J genes are TRBV7-2 and TRBJ2-2; D perhaps matches TRBD2 (6 bases). Germline assignment: CDR1 SGHTA and CDR2 FQGNSA. The CDR3 extends over 15 amino acids. V shed 2 bases and J shed 1 base, with 8 bases lying between them. CDR3 DNA: TGTGCCAGCAGCTTAATGGGGGGGAACACCGGGGAGCTGTTTTTT. Its translation: CASSLMGGNTGELFF. The variable domain in full, completed from reference TRBV7-2 and TRBJ2-2, reads GAGVSQSPSNKVTEKGKDVELRCDPISGHTALYWYRQSLGQGLEFLIYFQGNSAPDKSGLPSDRFSAERTGGSVSTLTIQRTQQEDSAVYLCASSLMGGNTGELFFGEGSRLTVL.

The chain is built from TRBV7-2 and TRBJ2-1, with TRBD2 matching 9 bases. CDR3 length equals 17 residues. The V and J ends lost 2 bases and 7 bases, in that order; junction bases with no gene match: 12. Germline V lookup: CDR1 SGHTA, CDR2 FQGNSA. The CDR3 region is CASSLWSGGRLGNEQFF. The CDR3 nucleotides are TGTGCCAGCAGCTTATGGAGCGGGGGGCGTCTCGGTAATGAGCAGTTCTTC.

The chain's CDR3 is CASKVDQGEKLFF. The CDR3 DNA reads TGTGCCAGTAAGGTGGATCAGGGTGAAAAACTGTTTTTT. The chain couples TRBV19 to TRBJ1-4, with D maybe TRBD1 (5 bases). The length of the CDR3 is 13 residues. Trimming took off 7 bases at V and 7 bases at J, with 13 bases between the two ends. Germline-derived CDR1 and CDR2 are LNHDA and SQIVND (reference sequence).

The J gene is TRBJ2-1, the V gene TRBV12-3 or TRBV12-4; 8 bases map to TRBD2. The CDR3 runs 15 residues. V shed 6 bases, J shed 6 bases, and the junction held 10 bases outside the gene matches. This CDR3 reads CASSRGLELFNEQFF. The CDR3 DNA reads as TGTGCCAGCAGCCGGGGACTAGAGCTCTTCAATGAGCAGTTCTTC.